Reported below is one T cell receptor (beta chain). The data derive from a study of T cells in Graves' hyperthyroidism and ophthalmopathy. Using RNA transcripts as the source, TCR beta CDR3 regions were amplified. First-round RT-PCR with HTBI primers amplified the TCR CDR3 region. TCRdb called the multiplex PCR reads again in MiXCR, with one record for every CDR3 protein. The sample records hundreds of thousands of distinct CDR3 sequences, roughly 50% being singletons. The CDR3 runs to 13 residues. Per the germline V gene, CDR1 is SQVTM and CDR2 is ANQGSEA. J is TRBJ2-7 and V is TRBV29-1; no definite D call. Judging by the DNA end, TRBJ2-1 fits better; the J call may be wrong. This clonotype originated in a woman between 18 and 29 years old with Graves' hyperthyroidism. Sequencing was performed on peripheral blood or thyroid tissue (not recorded which). This CDR3 reads CSVVPRTYNEQFF. CDR3 DNA sequence: TGCAGCGTTGTCCCTAGAACCTACAATGAGCAGTTCTTC.